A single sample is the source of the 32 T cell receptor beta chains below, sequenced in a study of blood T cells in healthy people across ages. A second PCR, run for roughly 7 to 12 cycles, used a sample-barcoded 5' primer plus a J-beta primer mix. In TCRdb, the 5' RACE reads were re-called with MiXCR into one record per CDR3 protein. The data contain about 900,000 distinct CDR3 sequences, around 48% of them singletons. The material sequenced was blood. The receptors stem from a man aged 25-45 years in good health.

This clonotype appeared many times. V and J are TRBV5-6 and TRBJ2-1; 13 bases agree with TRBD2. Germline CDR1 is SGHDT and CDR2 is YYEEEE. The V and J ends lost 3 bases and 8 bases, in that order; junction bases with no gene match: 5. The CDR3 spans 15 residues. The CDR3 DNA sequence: TGTGCCAGCAGCTGGGGACTAGCGGGGAACCATGAGCAGTTCTTC. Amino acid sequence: CASSWGLAGNHEQFF.

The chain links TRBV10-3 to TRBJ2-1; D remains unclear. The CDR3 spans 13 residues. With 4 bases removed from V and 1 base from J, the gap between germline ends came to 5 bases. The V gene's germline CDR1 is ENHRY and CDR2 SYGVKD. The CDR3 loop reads CAISGESYNEQFF. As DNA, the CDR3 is TGTGCCATCAGTGGTGAATCCTACAATGAGCAGTTCTTC.

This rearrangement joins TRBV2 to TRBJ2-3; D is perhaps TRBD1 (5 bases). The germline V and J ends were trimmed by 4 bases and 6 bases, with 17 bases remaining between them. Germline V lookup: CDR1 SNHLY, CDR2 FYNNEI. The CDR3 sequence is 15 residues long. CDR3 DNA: TGTGCCAGCAGTGCAAGGACACATTCTTTGGATACGCAGTATTTT. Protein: CASSARTHSLDTQYF.

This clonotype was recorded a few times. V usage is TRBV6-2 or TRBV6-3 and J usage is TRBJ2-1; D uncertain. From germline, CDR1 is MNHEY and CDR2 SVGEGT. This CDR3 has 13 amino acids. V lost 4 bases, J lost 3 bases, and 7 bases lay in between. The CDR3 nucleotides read TGTGCCAGCAGTTGGAGCTTCTACAATGAGCAGTTCTTC. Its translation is CASSWSFYNEQFF.

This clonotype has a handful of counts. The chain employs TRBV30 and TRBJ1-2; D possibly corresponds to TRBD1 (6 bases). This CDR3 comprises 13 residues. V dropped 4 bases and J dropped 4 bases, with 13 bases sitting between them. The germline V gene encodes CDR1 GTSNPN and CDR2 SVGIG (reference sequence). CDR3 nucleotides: TGTGCCTGGACGCAGGGGTCGCCCTATGGCTACACCTTC. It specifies CAWTQGSPYGYTF.

CDR3 residues: CATSTSGGAWDTQYF. The CDR3 DNA reads as TGTGCCACCAGTACTAGCGGGGGGGCCTGGGATACGCAGTATTTT. V is TRBV24-1 and J is TRBJ2-3; 13 nucleotides line up with TRBD2. The CDR3 consists of 15 residues. V lost 6 bases, J lost 6 bases, and 5 bases stayed unmatched. Germline V gives CDR1 KGHDR, CDR2 SFDVKD.

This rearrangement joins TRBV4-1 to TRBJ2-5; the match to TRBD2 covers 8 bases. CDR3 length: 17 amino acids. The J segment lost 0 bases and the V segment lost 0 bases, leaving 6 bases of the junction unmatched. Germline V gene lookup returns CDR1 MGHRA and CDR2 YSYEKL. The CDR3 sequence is CASSQDFAGGNQETQYF. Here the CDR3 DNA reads TGCGCCAGCAGCCAAGATTTTGCGGGGGGTAACCAAGAGACCCAGTACTTC.

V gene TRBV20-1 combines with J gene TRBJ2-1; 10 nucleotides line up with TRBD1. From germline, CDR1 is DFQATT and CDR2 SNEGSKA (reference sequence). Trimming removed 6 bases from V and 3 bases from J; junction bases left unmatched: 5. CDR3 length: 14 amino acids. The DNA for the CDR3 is TGCAGTGCCGAGGACAGGGGGGGCTACAATGAGCAGTTCTTC. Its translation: CSAEDRGGYNEQFF.

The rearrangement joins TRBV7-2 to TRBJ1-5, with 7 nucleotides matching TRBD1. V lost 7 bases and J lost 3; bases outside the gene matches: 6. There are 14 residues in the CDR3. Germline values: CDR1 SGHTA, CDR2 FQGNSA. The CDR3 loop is CASNRTGHNQPQHF. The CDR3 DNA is TGTGCCAGCAACCGGACAGGCCACAATCAGCCCCAGCATTTT.

The CDR3 protein is CASKGTRDQPQHF. CDR3 coding DNA: TGTGCCAGCAAGGGGACCAGGGATCAGCCCCAGCATTTT. The chain links TRBV6-2 or TRBV6-3 to TRBJ1-5; weak D call: TRBD1 (5 bases). V lost 7 bases, J lost 5 bases, and 12 bases lay in between. The CDR3 extends over 13 amino acids. Germline V gene lookup returns CDR1 MNHEY and CDR2 SVGEGT.

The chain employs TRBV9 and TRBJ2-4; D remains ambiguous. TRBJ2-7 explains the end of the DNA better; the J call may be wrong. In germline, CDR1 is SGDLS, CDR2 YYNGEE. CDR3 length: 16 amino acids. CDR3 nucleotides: TGTGCCAGCAGCGCCCTGGGGTCGGAGAACTACTACGAGCAGTACTTC. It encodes CASSALGSENYYEQYF.

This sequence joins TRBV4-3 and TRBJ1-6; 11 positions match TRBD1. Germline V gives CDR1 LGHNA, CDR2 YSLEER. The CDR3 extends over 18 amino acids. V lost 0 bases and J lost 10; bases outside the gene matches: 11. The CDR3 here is CASSQEGLVGQGGSPLHF. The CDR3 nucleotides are TGCGCCAGCAGCCAAGAGGGATTAGTGGGACAGGGGGGATCACCCCTCCACTTT.

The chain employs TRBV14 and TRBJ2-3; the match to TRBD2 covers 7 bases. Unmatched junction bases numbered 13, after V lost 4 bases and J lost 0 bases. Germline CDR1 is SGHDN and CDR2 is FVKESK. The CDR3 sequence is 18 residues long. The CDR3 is CASSRWAKAGASTDTQYF. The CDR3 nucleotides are TGTGCCAGCAGCCGCTGGGCCAAGGCGGGAGCGAGCACAGATACGCAGTATTTT.

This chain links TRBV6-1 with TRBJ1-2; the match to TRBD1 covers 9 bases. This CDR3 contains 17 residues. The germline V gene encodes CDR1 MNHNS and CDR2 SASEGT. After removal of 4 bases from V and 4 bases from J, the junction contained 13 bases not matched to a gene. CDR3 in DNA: TGTGCCAGCAGTGGAAATGGACAGGGGCCGACAGGCTATGGCTACACCTTC. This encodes CASSGNGQGPTGYGYTF.

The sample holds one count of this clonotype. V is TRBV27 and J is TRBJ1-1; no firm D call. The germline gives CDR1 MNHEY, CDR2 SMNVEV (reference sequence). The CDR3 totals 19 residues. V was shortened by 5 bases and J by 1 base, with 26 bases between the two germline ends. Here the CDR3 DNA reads TGTGCCAGCAGTCATGTTGTGGGAGGTTTGGGCGGAGGGAACACTGAAGCTTTCTTT. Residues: CASSHVVGGLGGGNTEAFF.

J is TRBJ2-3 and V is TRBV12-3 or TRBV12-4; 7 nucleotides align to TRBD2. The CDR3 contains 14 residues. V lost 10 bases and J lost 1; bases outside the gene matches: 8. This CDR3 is CAIMVGGGTDTQYF. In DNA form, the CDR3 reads TGTGCCATCATGGTGGGGGGGGGCACAGATACGCAGTATTTT.

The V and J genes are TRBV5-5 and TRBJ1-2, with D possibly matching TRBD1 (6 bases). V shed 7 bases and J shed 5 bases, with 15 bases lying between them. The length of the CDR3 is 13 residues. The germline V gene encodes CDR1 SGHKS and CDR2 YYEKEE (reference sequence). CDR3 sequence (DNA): TGTGCCAGCGGCTCACAGGGCGAATATGGCTACACCTTC. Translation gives CASGSQGEYGYTF.

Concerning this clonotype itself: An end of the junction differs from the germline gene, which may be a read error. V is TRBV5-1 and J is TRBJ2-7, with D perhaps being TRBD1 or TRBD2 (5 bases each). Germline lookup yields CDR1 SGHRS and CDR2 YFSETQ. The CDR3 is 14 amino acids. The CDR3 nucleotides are TGCGCCAGCGGCTTTCCAGGGAGCTCCTACGAGCAGTACTTC. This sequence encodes CASGFPGSSYEQYF.

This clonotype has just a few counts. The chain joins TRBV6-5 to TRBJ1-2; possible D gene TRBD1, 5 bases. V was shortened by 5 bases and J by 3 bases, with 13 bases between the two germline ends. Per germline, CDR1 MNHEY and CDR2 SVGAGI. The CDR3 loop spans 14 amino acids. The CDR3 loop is CASSAAREDYGYTF. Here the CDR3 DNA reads TGTGCCAGCAGTGCAGCCAGGGAAGACTATGGCTACACCTTC.

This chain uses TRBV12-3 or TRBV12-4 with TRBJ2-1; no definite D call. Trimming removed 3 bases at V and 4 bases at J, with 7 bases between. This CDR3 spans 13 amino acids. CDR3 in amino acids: CASSFLRYNEQFF. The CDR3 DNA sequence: TGTGCCAGCAGTTTCTTGAGGTACAATGAGCAGTTCTTC.

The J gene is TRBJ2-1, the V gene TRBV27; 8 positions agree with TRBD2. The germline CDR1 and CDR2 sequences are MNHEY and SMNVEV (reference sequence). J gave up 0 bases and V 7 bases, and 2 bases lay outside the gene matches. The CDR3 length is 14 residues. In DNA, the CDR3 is TGTGCCAGCAAAGGACTAGCCTCCTACAATGAGCAGTTCTTC. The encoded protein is CASKGLASYNEQFF.

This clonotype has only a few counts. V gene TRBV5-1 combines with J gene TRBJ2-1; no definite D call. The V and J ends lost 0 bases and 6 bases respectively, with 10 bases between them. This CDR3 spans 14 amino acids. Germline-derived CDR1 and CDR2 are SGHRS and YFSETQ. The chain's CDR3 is CASSLERSSNEQFF. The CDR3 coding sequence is TGCGCCAGCAGCTTGGAGAGGAGCTCCAATGAGCAGTTCTTC.

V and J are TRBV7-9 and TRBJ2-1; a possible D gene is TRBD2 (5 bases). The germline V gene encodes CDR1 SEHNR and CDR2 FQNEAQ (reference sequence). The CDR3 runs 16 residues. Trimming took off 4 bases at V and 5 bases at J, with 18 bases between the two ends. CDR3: CASSYVSGLGNNEQFF. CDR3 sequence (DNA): TGTGCCAGCAGCTACGTAAGCGGATTGGGAAACAATGAGCAGTTCTTC.

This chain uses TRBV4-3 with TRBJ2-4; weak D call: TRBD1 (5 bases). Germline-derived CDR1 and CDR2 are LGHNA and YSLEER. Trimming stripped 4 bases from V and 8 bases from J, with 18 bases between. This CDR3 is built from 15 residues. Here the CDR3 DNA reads TGCGCCAGCAGCCCGTTGCAGGGTAGGGCGGACATTCAGTACTTC. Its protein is CASSPLQGRADIQYF.

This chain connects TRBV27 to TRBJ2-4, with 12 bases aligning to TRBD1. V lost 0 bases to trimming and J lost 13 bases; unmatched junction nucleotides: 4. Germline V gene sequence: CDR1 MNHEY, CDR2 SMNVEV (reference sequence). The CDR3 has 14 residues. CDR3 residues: CASSLSGQGAIQYF. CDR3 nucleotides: TGTGCCAGCAGTTTATCGGGACAGGGGGCAATACAGTACTTC.

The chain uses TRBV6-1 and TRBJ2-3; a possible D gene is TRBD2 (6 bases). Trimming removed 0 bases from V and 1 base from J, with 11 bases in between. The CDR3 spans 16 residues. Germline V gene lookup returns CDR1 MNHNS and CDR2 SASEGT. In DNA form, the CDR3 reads TGTGCCAGCAGTGAAGCGCGGGACGGAGGCACAGATACGCAGTATTTT. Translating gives CASSEARDGGTDTQYF.

In DNA form, the CDR3 reads TGTGCCAGCAATAGGGACACCGCTGCCTACGAGCAGTACTTC. Residues: CASNRDTAAYEQYF. The genes are TRBV2 and TRBJ2-7, with D possibly TRBD1 on 6 matching bases. The germline CDR1 and CDR2 sequences are SNHLY and FYNNEI. V gave up 7 bases and J gave up 2 bases, with 15 bases separating them. CDR3 size: 14 residues. Using reference TRBV2 and TRBJ2-7 for the parts outside the CDR3, the full variable domain is EPEVTQTPSHQVTQMGQEVILRCVPISNHLYFYWYRQILGQKVEFLVSFYNNEISEKSEIFDDQFSVERPDGSNFTLKIRSTKLEDSAMYFCASNRDTAAYEQYFGPGTRLTVT.

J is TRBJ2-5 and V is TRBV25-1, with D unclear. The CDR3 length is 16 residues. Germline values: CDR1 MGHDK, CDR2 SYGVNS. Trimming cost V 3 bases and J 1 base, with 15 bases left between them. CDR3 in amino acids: CASSDTIGASQETQYF. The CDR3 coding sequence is TGTGCCAGCAGTGATACGATCGGTGCGAGCCAAGAGACCCAGTACTTC.

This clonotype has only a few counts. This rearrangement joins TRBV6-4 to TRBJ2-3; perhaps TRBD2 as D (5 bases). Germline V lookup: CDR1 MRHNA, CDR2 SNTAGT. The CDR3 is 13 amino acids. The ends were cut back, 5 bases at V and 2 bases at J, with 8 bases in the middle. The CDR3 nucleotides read TGTGCCAGCAGTTCGGACTTCACAGATACGCAGTATTTT. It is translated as CASSSDFTDTQYF.

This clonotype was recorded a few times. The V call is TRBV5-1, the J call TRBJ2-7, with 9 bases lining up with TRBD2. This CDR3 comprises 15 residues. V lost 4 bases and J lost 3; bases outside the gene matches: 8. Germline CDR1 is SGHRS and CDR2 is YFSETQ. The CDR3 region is CASSPIAGDNYEQYF. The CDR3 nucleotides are TGCGCCAGCAGCCCCATAGCGGGGGATAACTACGAGCAGTACTTC.

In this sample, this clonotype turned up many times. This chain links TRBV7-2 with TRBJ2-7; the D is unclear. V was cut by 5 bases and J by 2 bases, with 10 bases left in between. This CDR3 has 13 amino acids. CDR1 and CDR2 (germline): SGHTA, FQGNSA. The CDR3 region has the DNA TGTGCCAGCAGCGTAGGGCGTGCCTACGAGCAGTACTTC. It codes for CASSVGRAYEQYF.

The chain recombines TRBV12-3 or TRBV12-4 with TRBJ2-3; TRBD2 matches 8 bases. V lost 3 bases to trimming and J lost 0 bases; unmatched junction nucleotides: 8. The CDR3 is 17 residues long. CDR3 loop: CASSFARGGTSTDTQYF. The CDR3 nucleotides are TGTGCCAGCAGTTTCGCCCGCGGGGGGACGAGCACAGATACGCAGTATTTT.